The 26 T cell receptor beta chains in this list originate from one sample, sequenced in a study of identical twins (dated by TCRdb to 2016 to 2018). The protocol used for the library was 5' RACE. The run used an Illumina HiSeq 2000. Using fastp trimming at Q25 and MiXCR clonotype assembly, TCRdb reanalyzed the public sequencing data and kept in-frame beta chains. Each entry merges the rows of one CDR3 protein and shows their most common DNA and genes. The sample table lists some 660,000 distinct CDR3 sequences, under 9% of them with a count of one. The top ten hold roughly 0.97% of the sample. The data were also submitted as part of a second study, on yellow fever vaccine responses in identical twins.

Sequencing input: PBMCs. The receptor set was obtained from a woman under 30 in good health.

This clonotype was recorded at least ten times. The chain combines TRBV6-1 with TRBJ2-7; D unresolved. From germline, CDR1 is MNHNS and CDR2 SASEGT. V lost 2 bases and J 10 bases, leaving 9 bases between the germline ends. The CDR3 spans 11 residues. The CDR3 DNA follows: TGTGCCAGCAGTGAATCTGGGTTCCAGTACTTC. It encodes CASSESGFQYF.

This clonotype was counted many times. V and J are TRBV28 and TRBJ2-2; possible D gene TRBD2, 5 bases. V lost 3 bases and J 7 bases, leaving 12 bases between the germline ends. The germline CDR1 and CDR2 sequences are MDHEN and SYDVKM. The CDR3 covers 14 residues. The CDR3 sequence: CASSFRSGYGELFF. CDR3 bases: TGTGCCAGCAGTTTTAGGAGCGGATACGGGGAGCTGTTTTTT.

This clonotype was detected many times. The chain links TRBV11-3 to TRBJ2-2, with D tentatively TRBD2 (6 bases). With 4 bases removed from V and 6 bases from J, the gap between germline ends came to 21 bases. The germline CDR1 and CDR2 sequences are SGHNT and YENEEA. The CDR3 length is 17 residues. CDR3 sequence: CASSSPTWRGASGELFF. The CDR3 DNA reads TGTGCCAGCAGCTCCCCGACTTGGCGGGGCGCATCCGGGGAGCTGTTTTTT.

The chain joins TRBV24-1 to TRBJ1-1, with D possibly TRBD1 on 5 matching bases. Trimming took 7 bases from V and 3 from J, leaving 11 bases between them. The V gene's germline CDR1 is KGHDR and CDR2 SFDVKD. CDR3 length equals 13 residues. The CDR3 nucleotides are TGTGCCACCAGCGACAGAGACTACACTGAAGCTTTCTTT. This sequence encodes CATSDRDYTEAFF.

This clonotype was detected many times. This sequence joins TRBV12-3 or TRBV12-4 and TRBJ2-5; 7 nucleotides agree with TRBD1. The V gene end was trimmed by 5 bases and the J gene end by 3 bases; junction bases not matched to a gene: 6. There are 14 residues in the CDR3. The DNA for the CDR3 is TGTGCCAGCAGTCCAAACAGGGGAAAAGAGACCCAGTACTTC. This sequence encodes CASSPNRGKETQYF.

The count of this clonotype is one. J is TRBJ2-1 and V is TRBV29-1, with D maybe TRBD2 (5 bases). CDR1 and CDR2 from the germline V gene are SQVTM and ANQGSEA. Trimming pared 4 bases from V and 9 bases from J, leaving 7 bases between. The CDR3 length is 10 residues. The CDR3 nucleotides are TGCAGCGTTGGAGGGCCTGAGCAGTTCTTC. Protein product: CSVGGPEQFF.

The V gene is TRBV5-3, the J gene TRBJ2-2, with D possibly being TRBD2 (6 bases). TRBV5-3 falls under the ORF class, with uncertain function. The CDR3 has 16 residues. Trimming removed 9 bases at V and 5 bases at J, with 23 bases between. Written as DNA, the CDR3 is TGTGCCATCTGCCCTGGGGGGAGTGGTAGGACCGGGGAGCTGTTTTTT. Translation: CAICPGGSGRTGELFF.

J is TRBJ2-1 and V is TRBV6-5, with D possibly matching TRBD1 (5 bases). The CDR3 spans 15 residues. Germline-derived CDR1 and CDR2 are MNHEY and SVGAGI. The V end was cut by 0 bases, the J end by 12 bases, with 18 bases between. The DNA for the CDR3 is TGTGCCAGCAGTTACTCCGACGGACACGGTGGTGGGCAGTTCTTC. Its translation: CASSYSDGHGGGQFF.

V and J are TRBV12-3 or TRBV12-4 and TRBJ2-1, with D tentatively TRBD2 (6 bases). The V and J ends lost 3 bases and 9 bases respectively, with 12 bases between them. CDR3 size: 13 residues. Here the CDR3 reads CASSLGSGGEQFF. CDR3 DNA sequence: TGTGCCAGCAGTTTGGGCTCCGGGGGTGAGCAGTTCTTC.

The gene calls are TRBV5-5 and TRBJ2-7, with 10 bases lining up with TRBD1. The CDR3 length is 17 residues. V trimming: 4 bases; J trimming: 5 bases; junction bases outside the gene matches: 15. From germline, CDR1 is SGHKS and CDR2 YYEKEE (reference sequence). The CDR3 sequence: CASSVNTGTGDYHEQYF. CDR3 in DNA: TGTGCCAGCAGCGTAAACACCGGGACAGGGGACTACCACGAGCAGTACTTC.

This clonotype turned up a few times. The chain couples TRBV5-1 to TRBJ1-1; D gene ambiguous. Germline-derived CDR1 and CDR2 are SGHRS and YFSETQ. The CDR3 is made up of 16 amino acids. The V and J ends lost 5 bases and 1 base respectively, with 18 bases between them. The DNA for the CDR3 is TGCGCCAGCAGGGGTGGTGGTGAGCGGACGAACACTGAAGCTTTCTTT. Amino acids: CASRGGGERTNTEAFF.

This clonotype was counted between two and nine times. The chain uses TRBV30 and TRBJ1-2, with D possibly TRBD1 on 5 matching bases. The germline V and J ends were trimmed by 0 bases and 2 bases, with 16 bases remaining between them. CDR1 and CDR2 from the germline V gene are GTSNPN and SVGIG (reference sequence). The CDR3 has 16 residues. CDR3 sequence reads: CAWSVAGRAFNYGYTF. In nucleotides, the CDR3 is TGTGCCTGGAGTGTAGCCGGCAGGGCGTTCAACTATGGCTACACCTTC.

This clonotype turned up a few times. The chain couples TRBV12-3 or TRBV12-4 to TRBJ1-5; D gene uncertain. The V gene lost 9 bases and the J gene lost 4 bases, with 13 bases spanning the gap. This CDR3 has 13 amino acids. CDR3 nucleotides: TGTGCCAGTAGGCAGAGCCAGAATCAGCCCCAGCATTTT. Its translation is CASRQSQNQPQHF.

The chain uses TRBV6-2 or TRBV6-3 and TRBJ2-3, with TRBD2 matching over 7 bases. V dropped 6 bases and J dropped 6; count of bases not matched to a gene: 15. CDR1 is MNHEY and CDR2 is SVGEGT in the germline V gene. The length of the CDR3 is 16 residues. Written as DNA, the CDR3 is TGTGCCAGCAGGACCTTGCGGAAGGGAGGGGATGATACGCAGTATTTT. Translated, it gives CASRTLRKGGDDTQYF.

This clonotype was recorded at least ten times. This chain uses TRBV28 with TRBJ2-1, with 7 bases fitting TRBD2. Trimming took 5 bases from V and 3 from J; bases not matched to a gene: 7. The CDR3 runs 15 residues. The germline gives CDR1 MDHEN, CDR2 SYDVKM. The CDR3 reads CASSMSGEFYNEQFF. Here the CDR3 DNA reads TGTGCCAGCAGTATGAGCGGGGAATTCTACAATGAGCAGTTCTTC.

The chain joins TRBV7-2 to TRBJ2-5; 12 nucleotides agree with TRBD2. Germline assignment: CDR1 SGHTA and CDR2 FQGNSA. Germline trimming cut 5 bases from V and 4 bases from J; bases unmatched to any gene: 8. This CDR3 has 16 residues. CDR3 nucleotides: TGTGCCAGCAGCGAAAAACGGACTAGCGGGGTAGAGACCCAGTACTTC. This translates into CASSEKRTSGVETQYF.

This clonotype has at least ten counts. V gene TRBV25-1 combines with J gene TRBJ2-7; D is unresolved. The CDR3 has 15 amino acids. Germline CDR1 and CDR2: MGHDK and SYGVNS. V lost 3 bases and J lost 0, with 12 bases in between. The CDR3 is CASSETRFRSYEQYF. DNA of the CDR3: TGTGCCAGCAGTGAGACGAGGTTTCGCTCCTACGAGCAGTACTTC.

This clonotype was seen ten or more times. This chain connects TRBV10-3 to TRBJ2-3, with 9 bases matching TRBD2. CDR1 ENHRY and CDR2 SYGVKD come from the germline V gene. J lost 5 bases, V lost 4 bases, and 4 bases had no gene match. The length of the CDR3 is 14 residues. CDR3 sequence (DNA): TGTGCCATCAGTGGCGGGGGGGCCGAAGATACGCAGTATTTT. It is translated as CAISGGGAEDTQYF.

This clonotype was found a few times. The chain joins TRBV24-1 to TRBJ2-2; 9 nucleotides align to TRBD1. This CDR3 region has 16 residues. J was trimmed by 5 bases and V by 0 bases; bases with no gene match: 3. Looked up from germline, CDR1 is KGHDR and CDR2 is SFDVKD. The CDR3 DNA follows: TGTGCCACCAGTGATTTGGGACAGGGGCTAACCGGGGAGCTGTTTTTT. Translated: CATSDLGQGLTGELFF.

In its sample, this clonotype was seen many times. This rearrangement joins TRBV7-2 to TRBJ2-2; D is ambiguous. From germline, CDR1 is SGHTA and CDR2 FQGNSA. The CDR3 spans 15 residues. V gave up 1 base and J gave up 6 bases, with 12 bases separating them. CDR3 sequence reads: CASSLEGLAAGELFF. In DNA, the CDR3 is TGTGCCAGCAGCTTAGAAGGGTTGGCGGCCGGGGAGCTGTTTTTT.

The V and J genes are TRBV10-3 and TRBJ2-7; D is unresolved. The CDR3 totals 11 residues. Trimming shortened V by 8 bases and J by 3 bases, and 8 bases separated the two germline ends. CDR1 and CDR2 (germline): ENHRY, SYGVKD. The DNA for the CDR3 is TGTGCCATCCGAGCAGGCTACGAGCAGTACTTC. This codes for CAIRAGYEQYF.

The CDR3 bases are TGCAGTGCTAGAGATCCAAAAATGAGATGGGCTTCACCCCTCCACTTT. Protein sequence: CSARDPKMRWASPLHF. The rearrangement joins TRBV20-1 to TRBJ1-6; no reliable D call. The CDR3 runs 16 residues. The germline gives CDR1 DFQATT, CDR2 SNEGSKA (reference sequence). Trimming shortened V by 0 bases and J by 9 bases, and 18 bases separated the two germline ends.

This clonotype has a count of ten or more. This chain joins TRBV6-5 and TRBJ2-1; D possibly corresponds to TRBD2 (6 bases). The ends were cut back, 2 bases at V and 5 bases at J, with 10 bases in the middle. CDR3 length equals 14 residues. The germline V gene has CDR1 MNHEY and CDR2 SVGAGI. CDR3 sequence (DNA): TGTGCCAGCAGTTACATGCGGGGCAACAATGAGCAGTTCTTC. The encoded protein is CASSYMRGNNEQFF.

The J gene is TRBJ2-2, the V gene TRBV27; D unresolved. Germline CDR1 is MNHEY and CDR2 is SMNVEV (reference sequence). The length of the CDR3 is 14 residues. Between the trimmed V and J ends, which lost 7 bases and 4 bases, there was a span of 13 bases. The CDR3 DNA follows: TGTGCCAGCATGGTACCTGGAATCACCGGGGAGCTGTTTTTT. As protein: CASMVPGITGELFF.

This clonotype was counted at least ten times. CDR3 nucleotides: TGTGCCAGCAGTTACTCCACCACGGCGGACTATGGCTACACCTTC. The encoded protein is CASSYSTTADYGYTF. This chain joins TRBV6-5 and TRBJ1-2; D gene ambiguous. The germline V and J ends were trimmed by 0 bases and 3 bases, with 11 bases remaining between them. The length of the CDR3 is 15 residues. Germline assignment: CDR1 MNHEY and CDR2 SVGAGI.

At least ten counts were recorded for this clonotype. This chain links TRBV6-2 or TRBV6-3 with TRBJ2-7, with TRBD2 as a possible D gene (6 bases). V was cut by 7 bases and J by 7 bases, with 14 bases left in between. CDR3 length equals 12 residues. Germline assignment: CDR1 MNHEY and CDR2 SVGEGT. The CDR3 here is CASKLTGGEQYF. Here the CDR3 DNA reads TGTGCCAGCAAGTTAACCGGGGGTGAGCAGTACTTC.